Following are 23 T cell receptor beta chains from one sample sequenced in a study of shared clonotypes between healthy human individuals. TCRdb's table, derived via immunoSEQ multiplex PCR, lists solely in-frame clones and lacks some. Of about half a million clones in the sample, roughly 80% are singletons; the top ten hold approximately 12%. What was sequenced was PBMCs. Source of these receptors: a woman aged 40 to 50 in good health. Some clones in this sample may be carry-over from other donors' samples.

This clone was seen a single time. One end of the junction fails to match germline, which may point to a read error. The genes are TRBV6-1 and TRBJ2-7; tentative D call: TRBD1 (7 bases). The CDR3 covers 12 residues. Per the germline V gene, CDR1 is MNHNS and CDR2 is SASEGT. CDR3 loop: CASSEGRGPRHF. CDR3 coding DNA: TGTGCCAGCAGTGAAGGGAGGGGGCCTAGGCACTTC.

The chain carries TRBV4-2 and TRBJ2-3; possible D gene TRBD2, 5 bases. The CDR3 length is 14 residues. Per germline, CDR1 LGHNA and CDR2 YNFKEQ. Trimming left V 1 base short and J 6 bases short, with 11 bases between. The CDR3 loop is CASSQGRSEDTQYF. For the CDR3, the DNA is TGTGCCAGCAGCCAAGGGAGGAGTGAGGATACGCAGTATTTT.

With regard to this clone: This clone may be a read error of a much larger clone one base away. The gene calls are TRBV5-1 and TRBJ2-2; possible D gene TRBD1, 7 bases. CDR3 size: 15 residues. Germline-derived CDR1 and CDR2 are SGHRS and YFSETQ. The CDR3 reads CASGLDRRGTGELFF. The CDR3 DNA is TGCGCCAGCGGCTTGGACAGGCGGGGCACCGGGGAGCTGTTTTTT.

CDR3 region: CASSLGLNQYF. Written as DNA, the CDR3 is TGTGCCAGCAGCTTAGGGCTCAATCAGTACTTC. The chain employs TRBV5-4 and TRBJ2-5, with D hard to call. Trimming shortened V by 2 bases and J by 11 bases, and 10 bases separated the two germline ends. The CDR3 is 11 amino acids. Germline-derived CDR1 and CDR2 are SGHNT and YYREEE (reference sequence).

A note on this clone: One junction end does not reproduce the germline sequence, and a read error may be involved. This chain uses TRBV7-7 with TRBJ2-5; the D gene is possibly TRBD2 (6 bases). The CDR3 has 14 residues. Per germline, CDR1 SSHAT and CDR2 FNYEAQ (reference sequence). CDR3 nucleotide sequence: TGTGCTAGCAGCTTAGGAGGGGTCCAAGAGACCCAGTACTTC. It translates to CASSLGGVQETQYF.

This chain joins TRBV10-1 and TRBJ1-4; TRBD1 is a possible D gene (5 bases). The CDR3 spans 15 residues. Per germline, CDR1 WNHNN and CDR2 SYGVQD (reference sequence). Trimming pared 3 bases from V and 1 base from J, leaving 9 bases between. DNA of the CDR3: TGCGCCAGCAGTGACAGCGGGGGAACTAATGAAAAACTGTTTTTT. Its translation: CASSDSGGTNEKLFF.

J is TRBJ2-2 and V is TRBV5-1; 16 bases are shared with TRBD2. Germline trimming cut 2 bases from V and 4 bases from J; bases unmatched to any gene: 8. Germline CDR1 reads SGHRS; CDR2 reads YFSETQ. The length of the CDR3 is 19 residues. The CDR3 here is CASSFPGLAGGPGTGELFF. The CDR3 DNA reads TGCGCCAGCAGCTTTCCGGGACTAGCGGGAGGGCCCGGCACCGGGGAGCTGTTTTTT.

The CDR3 coding sequence is TGTGCCAGCAGCTTAGTAGGGATCGACTATGGCTACACCTTC. This codes for CASSLVGIDYGYTF. The genes are TRBV7-9 and TRBJ1-2; no definite D call. Trimming removed 1 base from V and 3 bases from J, with 9 bases in between. Germline V gene data show CDR1 as SEHNR and CDR2 as FQNEAQ (reference sequence). The CDR3 length is 14 residues.

As to this clone: With a far larger clone one base away, a read error is the likely cause. The chain recombines TRBV29-1 with TRBJ1-1, with D unresolved. Germline-derived CDR1 and CDR2 are SQVTM and ANQGSEA. V dropped 4 bases and J dropped 7 bases, with 19 bases sitting between them. CDR3 length: 14 amino acids. CDR3 loop: CSVVVTRGGIEAFF. CDR3 coding DNA: TGCAGCGTTGTCGTAACCCGGGGTGGGATTGAAGCTTTCTTT.

The genes are TRBV7-8 and TRBJ2-3; perhaps TRBD2 as D (6 bases). Germline CDR1 SGHVS, CDR2 FQNEAQ. This CDR3 is 14 amino acids long. The V gene lost 5 bases and the J gene lost 5 bases, with 14 bases spanning the gap. This CDR3 reads CASSPQKAGDTQYF. The CDR3 nucleotides are TGTGCCAGCAGCCCACAGAAAGCGGGAGATACGCAGTATTTT.

The chain combines TRBV28 with TRBJ1-5; D uncertain. There are 13 residues in the CDR3. Germline values: CDR1 MDHEN, CDR2 SYDVKM. Trimming stripped 4 bases from V and 4 bases from J, with 8 bases between. CDR3 sequence: CASSSGENQPQHF. The CDR3 DNA reads TGTGCCAGCAGTTCCGGGGAGAATCAGCCCCAGCATTTT.

In this sample, this clone turned up once. Other DNA sequences in the same sample also yield this CDR3. This chain connects TRBV18 to TRBJ1-2; D call uncertain. The CDR3 is 13 amino acids. V was cut by 2 bases and J by 3 bases, with 7 bases left in between. CDR1 and CDR2 (germline): KGHSH, LQKENI. CDR3 coding DNA: TGTGCCAGCTCACCAGAGGGCGACTATGGCTACACCTTC. It is translated as CASSPEGDYGYTF.

This chain uses TRBV6-5 with TRBJ2-3; 8 bases are a match to TRBD2. Losses at the gene ends were 6 bases for V and 0 bases for J; bases not matched to a gene: 5. Germline values: CDR1 MNHEY, CDR2 SVGAGI. The CDR3 has 15 residues. The CDR3 here is CASSPLAASTDTQYF. In DNA form, the CDR3 reads TGTGCCAGCAGCCCACTAGCGGCGAGCACAGATACGCAGTATTTT.

Worth noting for this clone: One base separates it from a far larger clone, so it is likely a read error. This sample also contains other DNA sequences that code for the same CDR3. The chain couples TRBV4-2 to TRBJ2-3; 7 nucleotides agree with TRBD2. CDR3 size: 17 residues. Unmatched junction bases numbered 11, after V lost 1 base and J lost 4 bases. Germline CDR1 and CDR2: LGHNA and YNFKEQ. The DNA for the CDR3 is TGTGCCAGCAGCCAAGCGACTAGCTCTGGAGTGGCAGATACGCAGTATTTT. Its protein is CASSQATSSGVADTQYF.

This clone occurred once. The chain recombines TRBV5-4 with TRBJ2-7; 11 bases are shared with TRBD1. There are 15 residues in the CDR3. Germline V gene sequence: CDR1 SGHNT, CDR2 YYREEE (reference sequence). V dropped 4 bases and J dropped 4; count of bases not matched to a gene: 7. CDR3 bases: TGTGCCAGCAGCCAAGGACAGGGGGCACGGTACGAGCAGTACTTC. Amino acids: CASSQGQGARYEQYF.

This clone was seen only once. This likely reflects a read error, since a far larger clone is one base away. This sample also contains other DNA sequences that code for the same CDR3. The V and J genes are TRBV7-8 and TRBJ2-7; D gene uncertain. Germline V CDR1 and CDR2: SGHVS, FQNEAQ. This CDR3 contains 15 residues. For the CDR3, the DNA is TGTGCCAGCAGTTTCCTCCGCTACTCACCCTACGAGCAGTACTTT. Amino acids: CASSFLRYSPYEQYF.

The chain combines TRBV7-9 with TRBJ2-2; 12 bases line up with TRBD2. Germline CDR1 is SEHNR and CDR2 is FQNEAQ (reference sequence). Trimming removed 5 bases from V and 7 bases from J; junction bases left unmatched: 2. This CDR3 is 14 amino acids long. CDR3 amino acids: CASSPGLAGGELFF. In DNA form, the CDR3 reads TGTGCCAGCAGCCCGGGACTAGCGGGCGGGGAGCTGTTTTTT.

The V gene is TRBV4-3, the J gene TRBJ2-1; the D gene is possibly TRBD1 (6 bases). Trimming took 0 bases from V and 5 from J, leaving 14 bases between them. Germline V gene lookup returns CDR1 LGHNA and CDR2 YSLEER. The CDR3 is 16 residues long. CDR3 sequence reads: CASSQDGTGNNNEQFF. The CDR3 coding sequence is TGCGCCAGCAGCCAAGACGGTACAGGGAACAACAATGAGCAGTTCTTC.

Comment on this clone: This may be a read error: a much more frequent sequence differs by one nucleotide. The same CDR3 also results from other DNA sequences found in this sample. CDR3 nucleotide sequence: TGTGCCAGCAGCGTAGAAGGATGGGGTGGCTACACCTTT. Its protein product is CASSVEGWGGYTF. The V call is TRBV9, the J call TRBJ1-2, with D uncertain. Germline lookup yields CDR1 SGDLS and CDR2 YYNGEE. The CDR3 covers 13 residues.

V and J are TRBV4-1 and TRBJ2-3, with TRBD2 matching over 9 bases. CDR1 MGHRA and CDR2 YSYEKL come from the germline V gene. The junction had 10 bases not matched to a gene; V was cut back by 1 base and J by 5 bases. CDR3 length: 17 amino acids. DNA for the CDR3: TGCGCCAGCAGCCAAGTTTTGGGCGGACTAGCGATAGATACGCAGTATTTT. It yields the protein CASSQVLGGLAIDTQYF.

The V call is TRBV27, the J call TRBJ2-7, with TRBD1 matching 7 bases. Germline CDR1 is MNHEY and CDR2 is SMNVEV (reference sequence). CDR3 length equals 15 residues. The trim removed 3 bases at V and 3 bases at J, leaving 8 bases unmatched. CDR3 bases: TGTGCCAGCAGTTTTACGGGGACAGACCTCTACGAGCAGTACTTC. Translation gives CASSFTGTDLYEQYF.

This clone appeared a single time. The chain recombines TRBV7-2 with TRBJ2-7, with TRBD1 as a possible D gene (6 bases). The CDR3 extends over 13 amino acids. Germline lookup yields CDR1 SGHTA and CDR2 FQGNSA. Between the trimmed V and J ends, which lost 5 bases and 4 bases, there was a span of 12 bases. For the CDR3, the DNA is TGTGCCAGCAGCCGGGTCACAGGGTACGAGCAGTACTTC. This sequence encodes CASSRVTGYEQYF. Combining the CDR3 with reference TRBV7-2 and TRBJ2-7 gives the whole variable domain GAGVSQSPSNKVTEKGKDVELRCDPISGHTALYWYRQSLGQGLEFLIYFQGNSAPDKSGLPSDRFSAERTGGSVSTLTIQRTQQEDSAVYLCASSRVTGYEQYFGPGTRLTVT.

The V and J genes are TRBV19 and TRBJ1-2; TRBD1 matches 7 bases. The J segment lost 3 bases and the V segment lost 4 bases, leaving 2 bases of the junction unmatched. Germline CDR1 is LNHDA and CDR2 is SQIVND (reference sequence). This CDR3 contains 13 residues. The CDR3 reads CASSSTGDYGYTF. CDR3 nucleotide sequence: TGTGCCAGTAGTAGTACAGGGGACTATGGCTACACCTTC.